In this sample, the clone carrying this TCR beta chain turned up once. CDR1 is KGHSH, CDR2 LQKENI, per germline. Trimming removed 6 bases from V and 2 bases from J; junction bases left unmatched: 6. CDR3 length: 15 residues. This sample stems from a study of OX40 agonist ivuxolimab in advanced cancers. TCRdb's copy holds only in-frame clones and misses some; the assay was immunoSEQ multiplex PCR. The table lists tens of thousands of clones, just under 90% of them singletons. Prior autoimmune disease or systemic immunosuppression barred patients. Peripheral blood came from all dose cohorts at three timepoints.

This rearrangement joins TRBV18 to TRBJ2-5; 10 bases agree with TRBD2. The sample was CD4+ or CD8+ T cells sorted from blood, taken in a trial of the OX40 agonist ivuxolimab. The receptor was isolated from an adult with an advanced solid tumor such as melanoma, head and neck, liver or kidney cancer. The CDR3 here is CASSPLSGRQETQYF. CDR3 DNA sequence: TGTGCCAGCTCTCCGCTTAGCGGGAGGCAAGAGACCCAGTACTTC.